Shown below are 2 T cell receptor beta chains from a single sample sequenced in a study of CD8 T cells in Susac syndrome (dated by TCRdb to between 2018 and 2021). Receptor libraries were prepared by the immunoSEQ multiplex PCR assay. RNA was extracted using the RNeasy kit, and 0.5 to 1 microgram was reverse transcribed with random hexamers. In TCRdb, the public reads were trimmed at Q25 with fastp and aligned with MiXCR, with productive beta chains retained. Rows with a matching CDR3 protein are joined into one entry that keeps the most common DNA and genes. The sample table shows 210,000 or so distinct CDR3 sequences, and roughly nine tenths are seen once. Clones ranked in the top ten supply over 0.1% of the sample. Sequencing was carried out using CD8+ T cells from PBMCs. Receptors were obtained from a human donor with multiple sclerosis.

As concerns this clonotype: As the CDR3 is not closed by the conserved phenylalanine or tryptophan, this likely results from a read error. The chain combines TRBV2 with TRBJ1-1; D possibly corresponds to TRBD1 (6 bases). The CDR3 runs to 16 residues. V lost 10 bases and J lost 1, with 22 bases in between. Per germline, CDR1 SNHLY and CDR2 FYNNEI. As DNA, the CDR3 is TGTGCCACCCTACGCGTCATCTCCAGGGGGAACACTGAAGCTTTCCTT. Protein sequence: CATLRVISRGNTEAFL.

The chain employs TRBV24-1 and TRBJ2-1; 12 bases align to TRBD1. Germline V CDR1 and CDR2: KGHDR, SFDVKD. The CDR3 totals 16 residues. V lost 2 bases to trimming and J lost 7 bases; unmatched junction nucleotides: 5. CDR3 DNA: TGTGCCACCAGTGATTCCGGGACAGGGGGCTGGAATGAGCAGTTCTTC. Translation: CATSDSGTGGWNEQFF.